This T cell receptor (beta chain) was identified in a study of shared clonotypes between healthy human individuals. Clones were read by immunoSEQ multiplex PCR, and TCRdb kept only the in-frame ones, dropping some. The sample includes about 2,500,000 clones, over 85% of them seen just once. Germline V gene data show CDR1 as SNHLY and CDR2 as FYNNEI. V dropped 6 bases and J dropped 7; count of bases not matched to a gene: 4. The length of the CDR3 is 15 residues. The sample taken for sequencing was naive CD4+ T cells sorted from blood. Subset denoted: CD45RA+ positively selected. The receptor's source is a man between 18 and 29 years old in good health. The chain employs TRBV2 and TRBJ2-2; 14 bases fit TRBD2. CDR3 sequence reads: CASSLTSGRVGELFF. CDR3 in DNA: TGTGCCAGCAGCTTGACTAGCGGGAGGGTCGGGGAGCTGTTTTTT. The whole variable domain, remainder taken from reference TRBV2 and TRBJ2-2, is EPEVTQTPSHQVTQMGQEVILRCVPISNHLYFYWYRQILGQKVEFLVSFYNNEISEKSEIFDDQFSVERPDGSNFTLKIRSTKLEDSAMYFCASSLTSGRVGELFFGEGSRLTVL.